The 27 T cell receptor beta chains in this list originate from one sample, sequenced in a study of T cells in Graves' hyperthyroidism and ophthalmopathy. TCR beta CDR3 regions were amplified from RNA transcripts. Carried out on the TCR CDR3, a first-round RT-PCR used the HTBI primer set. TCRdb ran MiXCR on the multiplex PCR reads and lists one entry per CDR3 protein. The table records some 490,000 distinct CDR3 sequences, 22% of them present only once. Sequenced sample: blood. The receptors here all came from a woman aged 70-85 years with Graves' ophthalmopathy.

In DNA, the CDR3 is TGCGCCAGCAGCTTCCATAGCGGCTACGAGCAGTACTTC. It yields the protein CASSFHSGYEQYF. The rearrangement links TRBV5-1 to TRBJ2-7; tentatively, D is TRBD2 (6 bases). V was pared by 2 bases and J by 3 bases, with 9 bases between. The CDR3 is 13 residues long. The germline V gene encodes CDR1 SGHRS and CDR2 YFSETQ.

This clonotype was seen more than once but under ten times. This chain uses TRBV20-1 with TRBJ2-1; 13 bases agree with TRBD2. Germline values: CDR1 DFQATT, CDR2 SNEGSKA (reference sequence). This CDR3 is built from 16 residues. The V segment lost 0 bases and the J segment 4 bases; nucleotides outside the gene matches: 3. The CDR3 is CSARELAGGPYNEQFF. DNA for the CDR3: TGCAGTGCTAGAGAACTAGCGGGAGGGCCGTACAATGAGCAGTTCTTC.

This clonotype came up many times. DNA for the CDR3: TGTGCCAGCAGACCGCAGGGGCAGAGTGGAAACACCATATATTTT. Translation: CASRPQGQSGNTIYF. The V call is TRBV12-3 or TRBV12-4, the J call TRBJ1-3, with D perhaps TRBD1 (6 bases). V was pared by 6 bases and J by 3 bases, with 15 bases between. The CDR3 loop spans 15 amino acids.

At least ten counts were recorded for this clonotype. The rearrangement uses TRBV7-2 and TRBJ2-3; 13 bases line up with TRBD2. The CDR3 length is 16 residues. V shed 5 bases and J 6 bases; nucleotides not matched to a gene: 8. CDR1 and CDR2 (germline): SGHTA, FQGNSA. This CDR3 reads CASSAGLAGTGDTQYF. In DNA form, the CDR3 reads TGTGCCAGCAGCGCGGGACTAGCGGGGACCGGGGATACGCAGTATTTT.

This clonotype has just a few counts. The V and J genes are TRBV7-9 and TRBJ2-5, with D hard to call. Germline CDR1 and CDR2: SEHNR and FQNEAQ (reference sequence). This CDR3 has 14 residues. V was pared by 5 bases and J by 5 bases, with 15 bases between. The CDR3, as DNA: TGTGCCAGCAGCCCCCCCCAAAATTCGGAGACCCAGTACTTC. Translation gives CASSPPQNSETQYF.

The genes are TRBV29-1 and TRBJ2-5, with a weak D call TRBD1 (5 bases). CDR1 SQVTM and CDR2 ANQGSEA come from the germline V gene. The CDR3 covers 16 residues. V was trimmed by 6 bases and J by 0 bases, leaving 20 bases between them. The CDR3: CSVSYLPLTDQETQYF. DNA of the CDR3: TGCAGCGTCTCGTACCTCCCGTTGACAGACCAAGAGACCCAGTACTTC.

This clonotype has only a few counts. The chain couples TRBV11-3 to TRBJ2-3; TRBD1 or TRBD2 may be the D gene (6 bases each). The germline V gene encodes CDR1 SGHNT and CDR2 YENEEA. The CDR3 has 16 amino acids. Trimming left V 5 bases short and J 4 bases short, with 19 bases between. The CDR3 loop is CASSPRDTTGADTQYF. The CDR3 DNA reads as TGTGCCAGCAGCCCCCGGGACACAACGGGGGCAGATACGCAGTATTTT.

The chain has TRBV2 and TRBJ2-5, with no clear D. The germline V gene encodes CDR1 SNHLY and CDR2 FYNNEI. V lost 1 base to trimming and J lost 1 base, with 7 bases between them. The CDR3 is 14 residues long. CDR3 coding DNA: TGTGCCAGCAGTGAAGGAATTACCCAAGAGACCCAGTACTTC. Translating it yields CASSEGITQETQYF.

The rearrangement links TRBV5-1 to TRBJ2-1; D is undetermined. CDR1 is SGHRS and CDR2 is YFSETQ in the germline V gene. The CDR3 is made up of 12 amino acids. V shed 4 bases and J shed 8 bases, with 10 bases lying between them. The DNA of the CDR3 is TGCGCCAGCAGCCCTGGCCACGATGAGCAGTTCTTC. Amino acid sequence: CASSPGHDEQFF.

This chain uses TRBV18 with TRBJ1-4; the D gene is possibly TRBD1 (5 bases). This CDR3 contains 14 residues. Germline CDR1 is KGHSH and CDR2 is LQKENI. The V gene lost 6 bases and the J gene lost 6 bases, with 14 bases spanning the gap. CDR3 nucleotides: TGTGCCAGCTCGAGGAACAGGTTGGATGAAAAACTGTTTTTT. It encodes CASSRNRLDEKLFF.

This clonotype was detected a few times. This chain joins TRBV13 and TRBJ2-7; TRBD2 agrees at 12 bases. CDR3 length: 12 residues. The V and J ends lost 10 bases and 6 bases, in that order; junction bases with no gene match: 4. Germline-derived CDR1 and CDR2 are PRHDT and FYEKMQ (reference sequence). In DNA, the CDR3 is TGTGCCACGGGACTAGCGGGTTTCGAGCAGTACTTC. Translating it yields CATGLAGFEQYF.

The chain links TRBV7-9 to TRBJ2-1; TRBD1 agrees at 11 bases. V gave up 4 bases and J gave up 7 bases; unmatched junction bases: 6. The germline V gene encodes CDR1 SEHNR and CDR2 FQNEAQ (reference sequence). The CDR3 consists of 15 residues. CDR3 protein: CASSWTGGTGNEQFF. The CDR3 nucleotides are TGTGCCAGCAGCTGGACAGGGGGCACTGGGAATGAGCAGTTCTTC.

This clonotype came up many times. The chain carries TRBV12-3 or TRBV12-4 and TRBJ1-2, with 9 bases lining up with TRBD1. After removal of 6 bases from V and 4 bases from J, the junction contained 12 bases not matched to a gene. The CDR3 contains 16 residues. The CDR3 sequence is CASSPGQGRLAYGYTF. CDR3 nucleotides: TGTGCCAGCAGCCCGGGACAGGGAAGGCTGGCCTATGGCTACACCTTC.

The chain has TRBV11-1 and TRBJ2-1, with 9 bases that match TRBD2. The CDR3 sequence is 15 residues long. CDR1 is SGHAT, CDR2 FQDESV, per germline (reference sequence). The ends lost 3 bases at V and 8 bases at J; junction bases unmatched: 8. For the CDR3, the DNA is TGTGCCAGCAGCTTTGTAGCGGGAGTTGGGTATGAGCAGTTCTTC. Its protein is CASSFVAGVGYEQFF. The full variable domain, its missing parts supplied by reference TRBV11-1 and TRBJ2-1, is EAEVAQSPRYKITEKSQAVAFWCDPISGHATLYWYRQILGQGPELLVQFQDESVVDDSQLPKDRFSAERLKGVDSTLKIQPAELGDSAMYLCASSFVAGVGYEQFFGPGTRLTVL.

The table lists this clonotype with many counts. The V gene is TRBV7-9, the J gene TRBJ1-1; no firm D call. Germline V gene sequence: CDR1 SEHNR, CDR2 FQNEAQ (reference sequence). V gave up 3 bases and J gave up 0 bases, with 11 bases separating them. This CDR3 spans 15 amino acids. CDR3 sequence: CASSFLRRMNTEAFF. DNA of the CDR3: TGTGCCAGCAGCTTTTTGCGACGGATGAACACTGAAGCTTTCTTT.

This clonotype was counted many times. The CDR3 region is CASSSKVNTEAFF. The CDR3 coding sequence is TGTGCCAGCAGCTCTAAAGTGAACACTGAAGCTTTCTTT. This chain links TRBV7-2 with TRBJ1-1; D uncertain. The germline V gene encodes CDR1 SGHTA and CDR2 FQGNSA. This CDR3 has 13 amino acids. Trimming cost V 4 bases and J 0 bases, with 6 bases left between them.

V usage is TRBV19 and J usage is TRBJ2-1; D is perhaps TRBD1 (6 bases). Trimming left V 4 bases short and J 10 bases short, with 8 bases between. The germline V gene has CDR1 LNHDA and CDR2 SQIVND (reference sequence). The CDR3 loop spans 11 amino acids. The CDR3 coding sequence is TGTGCCAGTAGTACAGGGGCCGAGCAGTTCTTC. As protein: CASSTGAEQFF. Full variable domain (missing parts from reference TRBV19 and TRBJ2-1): DGGITQSPKYLFRKEGQNVTLSCEQNLNHDAMYWYRQDPGQGLRLIYYSQIVNDFQKGDIAEGYSVSREKKESFPLTVTSAQKNPTAFYLCASSTGAEQFFGPGTRLTVL.

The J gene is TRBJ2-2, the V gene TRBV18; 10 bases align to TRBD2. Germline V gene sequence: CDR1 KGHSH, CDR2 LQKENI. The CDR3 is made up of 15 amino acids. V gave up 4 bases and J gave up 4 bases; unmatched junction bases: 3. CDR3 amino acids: CASSQGTSVTGELFF. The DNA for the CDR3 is TGTGCCAGCTCACAAGGGACTAGCGTCACCGGGGAGCTGTTTTTT.

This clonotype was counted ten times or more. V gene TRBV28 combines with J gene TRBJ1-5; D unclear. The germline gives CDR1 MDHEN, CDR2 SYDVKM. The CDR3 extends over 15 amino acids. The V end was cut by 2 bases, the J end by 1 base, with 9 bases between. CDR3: CASSLRGLSNQPQHF. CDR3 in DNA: TGTGCCAGCAGTTTACGTGGGTTGAGCAATCAGCCCCAGCATTTT. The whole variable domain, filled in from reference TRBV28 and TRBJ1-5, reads DVKVTQSSRYLVKRTGEKVFLECVQDMDHENMFWYRQDPGLGLRLIYFSYDVKMKEKGDIPEGYSVSREKKERFSLILESASTNQTSMYLCASSLRGLSNQPQHFGDGTRLSIL.

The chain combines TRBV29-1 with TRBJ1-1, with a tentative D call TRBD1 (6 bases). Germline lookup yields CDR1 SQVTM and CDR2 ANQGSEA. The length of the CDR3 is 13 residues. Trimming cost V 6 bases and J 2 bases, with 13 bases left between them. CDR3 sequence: CSVGLDRNTEAFF. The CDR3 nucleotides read TGCAGCGTGGGCCTGGACAGAAACACTGAAGCTTTCTTT.

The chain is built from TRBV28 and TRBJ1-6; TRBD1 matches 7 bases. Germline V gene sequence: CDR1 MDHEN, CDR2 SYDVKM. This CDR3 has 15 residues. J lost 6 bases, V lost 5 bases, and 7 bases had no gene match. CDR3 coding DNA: TGTGCCAGCAGTGAAGGGACAGATCTTAATTCACCCCTCCACTTT. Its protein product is CASSEGTDLNSPLHF.

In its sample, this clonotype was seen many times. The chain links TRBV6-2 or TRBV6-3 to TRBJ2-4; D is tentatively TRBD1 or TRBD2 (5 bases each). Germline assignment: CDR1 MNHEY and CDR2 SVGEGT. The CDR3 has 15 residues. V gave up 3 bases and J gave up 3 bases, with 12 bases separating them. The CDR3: CASSYGGVDKNIQYF. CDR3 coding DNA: TGTGCCAGCAGTTATGGGGGAGTAGACAAAAACATTCAGTACTTC.

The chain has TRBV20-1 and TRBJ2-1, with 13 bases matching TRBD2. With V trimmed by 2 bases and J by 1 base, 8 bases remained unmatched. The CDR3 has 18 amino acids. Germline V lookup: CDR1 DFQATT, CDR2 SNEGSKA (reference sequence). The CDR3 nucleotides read TGCAGTGCTAGACCGGGACTAGCGGGAAGTGGATCCTACAATGAGCAGTTCTTC. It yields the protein CSARPGLAGSGSYNEQFF.

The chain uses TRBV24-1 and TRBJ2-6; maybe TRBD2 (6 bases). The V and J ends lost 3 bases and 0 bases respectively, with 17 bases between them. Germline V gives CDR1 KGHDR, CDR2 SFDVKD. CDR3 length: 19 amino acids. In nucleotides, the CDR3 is TGTGCCACCAGTGATCCGCGGCGGGGACGGTACTCTGGGGCCAACGTCCTGACTTTC. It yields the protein CATSDPRRGRYSGANVLTF.

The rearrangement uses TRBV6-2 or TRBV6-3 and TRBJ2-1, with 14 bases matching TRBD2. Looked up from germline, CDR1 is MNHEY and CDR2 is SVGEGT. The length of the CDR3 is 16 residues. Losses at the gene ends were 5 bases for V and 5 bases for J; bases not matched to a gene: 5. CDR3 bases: TGTGCCAGCAGTACTGGACTAGCGGGAGGCCACAATGAGCAGTTCTTC. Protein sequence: CASSTGLAGGHNEQFF.

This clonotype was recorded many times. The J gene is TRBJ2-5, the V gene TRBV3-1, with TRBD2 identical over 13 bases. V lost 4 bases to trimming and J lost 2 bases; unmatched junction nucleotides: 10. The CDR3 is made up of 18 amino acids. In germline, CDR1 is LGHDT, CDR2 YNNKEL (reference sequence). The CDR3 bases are TGTGCCAGCAGCCCCCCCCACCCGGGACTAGCGGGACAAGAGACCCAGTACTTC. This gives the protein CASSPPHPGLAGQETQYF.

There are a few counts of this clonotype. This CDR3 reads CASSFGRPRGRSGNTIYF. The CDR3 nucleotides are TGTGCCAGCAGCTTTGGACGACCAAGGGGACGCTCTGGAAACACCATATATTTT. The rearrangement links TRBV7-9 to TRBJ1-3; possible D gene TRBD1, 5 bases. V shed 3 bases and J shed 0 bases, with 18 bases lying between them. CDR3 length equals 18 residues. The germline gives CDR1 SEHNR, CDR2 FQNEAQ (reference sequence).